Shown below are 16 T cell receptor beta chains from a single sample sequenced in a study of blood T cell repertoires in COVID-19 (dated by TCRdb to the early 2020s). The receptor library was made with the immunoSEQ multiplex PCR assay. The clones in this table, taken by TCRdb from immuneACCESS, are in-frame only. Not every clone is retained; where verified, under half of the shortfall comes from an unresolved V gene, and the cause of the rest is unknown. The sample table holds approximately 180,000 clones, of which over 80% were seen once. The top ten hold around 6.3% of the sample. The sequenced material came from peripheral blood. These receptors were collected from a woman between 35 and 50 years old with COVID-19, enrolled during active disease.

The chain is built from TRBV6-6 and TRBJ2-7; 9 nucleotides match TRBD2. In germline, CDR1 is MNHNY, CDR2 SVGAGI (reference sequence). The ends lost 5 bases at V and 2 bases at J; junction bases unmatched: 16. The CDR3 sequence is 18 residues long. The chain's CDR3 is CASSQPNRAGLATYEQYF. The CDR3 region has the DNA TGTGCCAGCAGTCAACCAAACCGTGCGGGACTAGCCACCTACGAGCAGTACTTC.

The V gene is TRBV2, the J gene TRBJ1-5; D unclear. The V end was cut by 1 base, the J end by 0 bases, with 7 bases between. Germline values: CDR1 SNHLY, CDR2 FYNNEI. The CDR3 sequence is 15 residues long. CDR3 amino acids: CASSEVQYSNQPQHF. CDR3 sequence (DNA): TGTGCCAGCAGTGAAGTCCAGTATAGCAATCAGCCCCAGCATTTT.

The J gene is TRBJ2-6, the V gene TRBV19; 9 positions agree with TRBD1. The V gene end was trimmed by 11 bases and the J gene end by 0 bases; junction bases not matched to a gene: 8. The germline gives CDR1 LNHDA, CDR2 SQIVND (reference sequence). CDR3 length: 16 residues. The CDR3 nucleotides are TGTGCCGGGGGACAGGGAGAAGGCTCTGGGGCCAACGTCCTGACTTTC. This encodes CAGGQGEGSGANVLTF.

The rearrangement links TRBV10-2 to TRBJ1-5; 7 bases fit TRBD1. This CDR3 has 14 residues. Trimming at V came to 4 bases and at J to 7 bases, leaving 7 bases not matched to a gene. Germline V gives CDR1 WSHSY, CDR2 SAAADI. The CDR3 coding sequence is TGCGCCAGCAGTGCAGGGGGTGATTGGCAGCCCCAGCATTTT. Protein product: CASSAGGDWQPQHF.

The chain carries TRBV11-2 and TRBJ2-5; 9 bases line up with TRBD1. The ends lost 1 base at V and 5 bases at J; junction bases unmatched: 2. Germline V gene sequence: CDR1 SGHAT, CDR2 FQNNGV. The CDR3 runs 14 residues. CDR3 nucleotides: TGTGCCAGCAGCTTAGGGACAGGGGATGAGACCCAGTACTTC. As protein: CASSLGTGDETQYF.

This chain links TRBV6-1 with TRBJ2-4, with 9 bases identical to TRBD1. Germline-derived CDR1 and CDR2 are MNHNS and SASEGT. The CDR3 contains 16 residues. V shed 1 base and J 7 bases; nucleotides not matched to a gene: 8. The CDR3 sequence: CASSEDPGTGSNIQYF. CDR3 bases: TGTGCCAGCAGTGAAGATCCCGGGACAGGGAGTAACATTCAGTACTTC.

The genes are TRBV19 and TRBJ2-3; 9 bases are shared with TRBD2. Trimming removed 5 bases from V and 1 base from J; junction bases left unmatched: 4. The CDR3 consists of 15 residues. Germline V gene sequence: CDR1 LNHDA, CDR2 SQIVND (reference sequence). The CDR3 nucleotides read TGTGCCAGTAGTCCAAGGACTAGCGGCACAGATACGCAGTATTTT. Its translation: CASSPRTSGTDTQYF.

This chain links TRBV5-4 with TRBJ1-5; possible D gene TRBD1, 6 bases. Germline V CDR1 and CDR2: SGHNT, YYREEE (reference sequence). This CDR3 spans 17 amino acids. The V end was cut by 1 base, the J end by 2 bases, with 16 bases between. This CDR3 reads CASSLPRAGVGNQPQHF. CDR3 DNA: TGTGCCAGCAGCTTGCCCCGGGCAGGGGTGGGCAATCAGCCCCAGCATTTT.

The chain joins TRBV7-9 to TRBJ2-7; 8 bases agree with TRBD2. CDR1 and CDR2 from the germline V gene are SEHNR and FQNEAQ (reference sequence). This CDR3 is built from 16 residues. J was trimmed by 3 bases and V by 5 bases; bases with no gene match: 12. For the CDR3, the DNA is TGTGCCAGCAGCAAAGCGGGAGCCGGTGCGATCTACGAGCAGTACTTC. This sequence encodes CASSKAGAGAIYEQYF.

The chain uses TRBV27 and TRBJ2-7; TRBD2 might be the D (5 bases). Germline lookup yields CDR1 MNHEY and CDR2 SMNVEV (reference sequence). The CDR3 is 15 residues long. V lost 3 bases to trimming and J lost 7 bases, with 19 bases between them. CDR3 in DNA: TGTGCCAGCAGTTTGAGTTGGCTGGGAGTAGAAGAGCAGTACTTC. It specifies CASSLSWLGVEEQYF.

This chain uses TRBV12-3 or TRBV12-4 with TRBJ1-2; 10 bases fit TRBD1. CDR3 length equals 12 residues. Unmatched junction bases numbered 3, after V lost 6 bases and J lost 8 bases. The DNA of the CDR3 is TGTGCCAGCAGAGGACAGGGGGGAGGCTACACCTTC. It is translated as CASRGQGGGYTF.

This chain connects TRBV10-3 to TRBJ1-4, with TRBD1 identical over 9 bases. Per the germline V gene, CDR1 is ENHRY and CDR2 is SYGVKD. V was pared by 2 bases and J by 7 bases, with 8 bases of the junction left unmatched. The CDR3 loop spans 16 amino acids. CDR3 loop: CAISEEGTGKREKLFF. CDR3 bases: TGTGCCATCAGTGAGGAGGGGACAGGGAAGCGTGAAAAACTGTTTTTT.

V usage is TRBV24-1 and J usage is TRBJ1-5; no firm D call. CDR3 length: 10 residues. Deletions cut 12 bases from V and 4 bases from J, with 6 bases between. The germline CDR1 and CDR2 sequences are KGHDR and SFDVKD. CDR3 sequence reads: CAARNQPQHF. In nucleotides, the CDR3 is TGTGCCGCCCGGAATCAGCCCCAGCATTTT.

This chain uses TRBV2 with TRBJ1-4; TRBD1 matches 8 bases. CDR1 is SNHLY and CDR2 is FYNNEI in the germline V gene. The ends lost 8 bases at V and 6 bases at J; junction bases unmatched: 11. This CDR3 contains 15 residues. The chain's CDR3 is CASYRPGTGYEKLFF. Written as DNA, the CDR3 is TGTGCCAGCTATCGCCCCGGGACAGGATATGAAAAACTGTTTTTT.

The rearrangement joins TRBV2 to TRBJ1-2, with 10 nucleotides matching TRBD1. The CDR3 loop spans 14 amino acids. The ends lost 7 bases at V and 8 bases at J; junction bases unmatched: 10. Germline assignment: CDR1 SNHLY and CDR2 FYNNEI. CDR3 coding DNA: TGTGCCAGCACCGGCGCCGGGACAGGGGACGGCTACACCTTC. As protein: CASTGAGTGDGYTF.

The rearrangement links TRBV28 to TRBJ1-5; TRBD1 might be the D (5 bases). The CDR3 covers 12 residues. Looked up from germline, CDR1 is MDHEN and CDR2 is SYDVKM. With 7 bases removed from V and 4 bases from J, the gap between germline ends came to 8 bases. CDR3 DNA sequence: TGTGCCAGCACGGGACTTAATCAGCCCCAGCATTTT. It specifies CASTGLNQPQHF.